These T cell receptor beta chains were read from a single sample in a study of blood T cell repertoires in COVID-19. The repertoire was sequenced with immunoSEQ multiplex PCR; TCRdb's copy has only in-frame clones and lacks some. This repertoire shows about 200,000 clones, 88% found once; its top ten account for 4% to 5.5%. The source material was peripheral blood. Receptor source: a human donor in a cohort sampled during active COVID-19. The CDR3 runs from the conserved cysteine through the conserved F or W. D genes are given only for firm matches. Size tells how often a clone was seen (once, few, many) or the class of an expanded clone, and some rows leave it out.

>-|-|TRBJ2-7|TRBV7-8
TGTGCCAGCAGCTTATCCCGGGAGACTTCCTACGAGCAGTACTTC
CASSLSRETSYEQYF
>-|-|TRBJ1-2|TRBV24-1
TGTGCCACCAGGGGGGAGGACTATGGCTACACCTTC
CATRGEDYGYTF
>TRBD1|-|TRBJ2-4|TRBV7-2
TGTGCCAGCAGCCTTCACACGGGGACAGGAGGGGACATTCAGTACTTC
CASSLHTGTGGDIQYF
>-|-|TRBJ1-2|TRBV28
TGTGCCAGCAGAAGACCCGACAGCTATGGCTACACCTTC
CASRRPDSYGYTF
>-|-|TRBJ2-1|TRBV5-1
TGCGCCAGCATGCGGGATATCCTCTCCTACAATGAGCAGTTCTTC
CASMRDILSYNEQFF
>-|-|TRBJ1-1|TRBV5-6
TGTGCCAGCAGCTTGGCCTTGGCCATAATGAACACTGAAGCTTTCTTT
CASSLALAIMNTEAFF
>TRBD1|-|TRBJ2-1|TRBV5-4
TGTGCCAGCAGTACGACAGGGCTCGACAATGAGCAGTTCTTC
CASSTTGLDNEQFF
>-|-|TRBJ2-1|TRBV18
TGTGCCAGCTCGGGGGGGGCCTCCTACAATGAGCAGTTCTTC
CASSGGASYNEQFF
>TRBD2|-|TRBJ2-2|TRBV18
TGTGCCAGCTCCCCTGCGGGGGACCTAAACACCGGGGAGCTGTTTTTT
CASSPAGDLNTGELFF
>TRBD1|-|TRBJ1-3|TRBV10-3
TGTGCCATCAGTGAGCCGCGGACCGGGACAGGGGCTGGAAACACCATATATTTT
CAISEPRTGTGAGNTIYF
>-|-|TRBJ2-3|TRBV5-1
TGCGCCAGCAGCCACCCCCGGAGCACAGATACGCAGTATTTT
CASSHPRSTDTQYF
>TRBD2|-|TRBJ2-3|TRBV6-6
TGTGCCAGCAACCACGGGAGGGGGGGGGCCTCAGATACGCAGTATTTT
CASNHGRGGASDTQYF
>TRBD1|-|TRBJ1-2|TRBV5-1
TGCGCCAGCAGCTTGGCCCAGGGGGCGCGAGGCTACACCTTC
CASSLAQGARGYTF
>-|-|TRBJ2-7|TRBV27
TGTGCCAGCAGTTTATCAAGGCAGGGTCCGTTCCCTTCCTACGAGCAGTACTTC
CASSLSRQGPFPSYEQYF
>-|-|TRBJ1-2|TRBV5-5
TGTGCCAGCAGCTTGGGAGGGAGTGGCTACACCTTC
CASSLGGSGYTF
>-|-|TRBJ1-4|TRBV5-8
TGTGCCAGCAGCGCCCCAGGGAAACTGTTTTTT
CASSAPGKLFF
>TRBD1|-|TRBJ2-7|TRBV4-2
TGTGCCAGCAGCCAAGCCAAGGGACAGACCTACGAGCAGTACTTC
CASSQAKGQTYEQYF
>TRBD2|-|TRBJ2-1|TRBV18
TGTGCCAGCGCGGGGGGAAGCGGGGACTACAATGAGCAGTTCTTC
CASAGGSGDYNEQFF
>-|-|TRBJ2-1|TRBV7-2
TGTGCCAGCAGCTTAGACGGCGGGACCTACAATGAGCAGTTCTTC
CASSLDGGTYNEQFF
>-|-|TRBJ2-4|TRBV30
TGTGCCTGGAGTGTGGCACAGGTGAGGAACATTCAGTACTTC
CAWSVAQVRNIQYF
>TRBD2|-|TRBJ2-3|TRBV10-3
TGTGCAGCTAGCGGGAGGGCAACAGATACGCAGTATTTT
CAASGRATDTQYF
>TRBD2|-|TRBJ2-1|TRBV10-1
TGCGCCAGCAGTGAGTCAGGTAGCGGGAGTTTGGATGAGCAGTTCTTC
CASSESGSGSLDEQFF
>-|-|TRBJ2-6|TRBV5-1
TGCGCCAGCAGCCAAAGACAGGCATCTGGGGCCAACGTCCTGACTTTC
CASSQRQASGANVLTF
>-|-|TRBJ1-3|TRBV3-1/TRBV3-2
TGTGCCAGCAGCCAAGCGGCGGGGAACACCATATATTTT
CASSQAAGNTIYF
>-|-|TRBJ1-3|TRBV6-6
TGTGCCAGCTCCTCGGGTCGGGGGGGAACTGGAAACACCATATATTTT
CASSSGRGGTGNTIYF
>TRBD1|-|TRBJ1-1|TRBV30
TGTGCCTGGATCCCCGGGACAGCGAACACTGAAGCTTTCTTT
CAWIPGTANTEAFF
>-|-|TRBJ2-7|TRBV28
TGTGCCAGCAGTTTCTACAGGGATGTCTACGAGCAGTACTTC
CASSFYRDVYEQYF
>-|many|TRBJ1-1|TRBV6-6
TGTGCCAGCAGCCTCGCGGGGGGGCGGACTGAAGCTTTCTTT
CASSLAGGRTEAFF
>TRBD2|-|TRBJ2-1|TRBV19
TGTGCCAGTAGTCAGCTAGCGGGGGGGCCTGAGCAGTTCTTC
CASSQLAGGPEQFF
>TRBD1|once|TRBJ1-2|TRBV7-9
TGTGCCAGCAGCAGAGGACAGGGGGATTATGGCTACACCTTC
CASSRGQGDYGYTF
>-|-|TRBJ2-5|TRBV9
TGTGCCAGCAGCGGCGGGGCAGCCCGGGTGGAGACCCAGTACTTC
CASSGGAARVETQYF
>TRBD2|-|TRBJ2-7|TRBV29-1
TGCAGCGCGACGGGACTATCAGTTGGCGAGCAGTACTTC
CSATGLSVGEQYF
>TRBD1|once|TRBJ2-5|TRBV7-9
TGTGCCAGCAGCTTAGTAGAGGGGGACAGGGCCCTGCTGGAGACCCAGTACTTC
CASSLVEGDRALLETQYF
>-|-|TRBJ1-1|TRBV27
TGTGCCAGCAGTTTTTCCGCCGGGAGCACTGAAGCTTTCTTT
CASSFSAGSTEAFF
>-|-|TRBJ1-6|TRBV7-2
TGTGCCAGCAGCTTAGATCCTCGGGCAGGGAGGAGTTCACCCCTCCACTTT
CASSLDPRAGRSSPLHF
>TRBD1|-|TRBJ2-1|TRBV5-1
TGCGCCAGCAGCTTGGTCGCCGGGACAGGGGGCAATGAGCAGTTCTTC
CASSLVAGTGGNEQFF
>-|-|TRBJ1-2|TRBV12-2
TGTGCAAGTCGACCGGAGCCTGAAACCATTTACTATGGCTACACCTTC
CASRPEPETIYYGYTF
>-|-|TRBJ1-5|TRBV19
TGTGCCAGTAGTACAGGGGGCAATCAGCCCCAGCATTTT
CASSTGGNQPQHF
>TRBD1|few|TRBJ1-2|TRBV2
TGTGCCAGCAGAGTACAGGGGGACAGCTATGGCTACACCTTC
CASRVQGDSYGYTF
>-|-|TRBJ1-4|TRBV25-1
TGTGCCAGCAGTGCTATGGGACTTAAGGAAGAAAAACTGTTTTTT
CASSAMGLKEEKLFF
>-|-|TRBJ1-1|TRBV10-2
TGCGCCAGCAGTGAGTCCGGAGGGCTCTGGAGCACTGAAGCTTTCTTT
CASSESGGLWSTEAFF
>TRBD2|-|TRBJ2-3|TRBV9
TGTGCCAGCAGCGTAACCGGGACTAGCGGCACAGATACGCAGTATTTT
CASSVTGTSGTDTQYF
>TRBD1|-|TRBJ2-7|TRBV27
TGTGCCAGCAGTAAAACAGGGGGCGAGATACCCTACGAGCAGTACTTC
CASSKTGGEIPYEQYF
>TRBD1|-|TRBJ1-5|TRBV2
TGTGCCAGCAGTCCCCAGACAGGGGGAATCCAGCCCCAGCATTTT
CASSPQTGGIQPQHF
>-|-|TRBJ1-4|TRBV2
TGTGCCAGCAGTGAAGGCGGGACTGTAAGGGAAAAACTGTTTTTT
CASSEGGTVREKLFF
>-|-|TRBJ1-3|TRBV24-1
TGTGCCACCAGTGATGGCGACAGCTCTGGAAACACCATATATTTT
CATSDGDSSGNTIYF
>-|-|TRBJ1-4|TRBV25-1
TGTGCCAGCAGTGAATACAAGCAGGGTTCGGGTGAAAAACTGTTTTTT
CASSEYKQGSGEKLFF
>-|-|TRBJ2-5|TRBV27
TGTGCCAGCAGTTTATGGGGGCGGCAAGAGACCCAGTACTTC
CASSLWGRQETQYF